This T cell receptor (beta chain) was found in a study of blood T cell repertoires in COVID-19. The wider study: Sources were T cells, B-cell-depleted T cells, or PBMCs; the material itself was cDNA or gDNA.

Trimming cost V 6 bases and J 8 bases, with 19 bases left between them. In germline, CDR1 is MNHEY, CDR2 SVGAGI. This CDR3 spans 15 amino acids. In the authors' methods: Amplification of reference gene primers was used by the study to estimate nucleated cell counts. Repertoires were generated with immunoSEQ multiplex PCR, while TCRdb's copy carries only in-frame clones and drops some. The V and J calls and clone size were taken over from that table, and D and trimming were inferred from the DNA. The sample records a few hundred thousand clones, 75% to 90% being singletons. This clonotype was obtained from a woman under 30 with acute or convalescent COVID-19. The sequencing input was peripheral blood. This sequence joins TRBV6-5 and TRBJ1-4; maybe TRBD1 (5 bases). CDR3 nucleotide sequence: TGTGCCAGCAGCCTTACCTCAGGGATAGGAGAAAAACTGTTTTTT. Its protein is CASSLTSGIGEKLFF.